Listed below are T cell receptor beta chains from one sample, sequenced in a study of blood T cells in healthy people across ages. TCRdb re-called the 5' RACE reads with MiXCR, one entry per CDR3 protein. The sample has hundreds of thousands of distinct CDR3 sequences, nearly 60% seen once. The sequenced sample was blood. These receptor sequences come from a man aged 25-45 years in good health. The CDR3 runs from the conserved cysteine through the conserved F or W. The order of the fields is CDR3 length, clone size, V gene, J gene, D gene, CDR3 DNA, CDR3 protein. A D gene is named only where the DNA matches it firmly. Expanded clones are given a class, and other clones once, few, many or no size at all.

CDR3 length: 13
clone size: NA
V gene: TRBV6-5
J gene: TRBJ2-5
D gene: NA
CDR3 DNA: TGTGCCACCAAGGGGAGGATTCACGAGACCCAGTACTTC
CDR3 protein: CATKGRIHETQYF

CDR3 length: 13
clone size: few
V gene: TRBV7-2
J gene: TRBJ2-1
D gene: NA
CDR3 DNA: TGTGCCAGCAGGTCTAACTCAGGGAACGAGCAGTTCTTC
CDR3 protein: CASRSNSGNEQFF

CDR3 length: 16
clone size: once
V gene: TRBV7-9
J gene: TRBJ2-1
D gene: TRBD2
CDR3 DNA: TGTGCCAGCACCAACCATGCTAGCGGGAGTGGGAATGAGCAGTTCTTC
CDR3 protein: CASTNHASGSGNEQFF

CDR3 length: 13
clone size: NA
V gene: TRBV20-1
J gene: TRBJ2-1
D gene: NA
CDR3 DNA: TGCAGTGCTCCCCGTGAGTGGGACAATGAGCAGTTCTTC
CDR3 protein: CSAPREWDNEQFF

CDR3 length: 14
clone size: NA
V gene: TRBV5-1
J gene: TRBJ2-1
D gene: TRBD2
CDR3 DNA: TGCGCCAGCAGGCCGGGACTAGCGGACAATGAGCAGTTCTTC
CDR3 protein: CASRPGLADNEQFF

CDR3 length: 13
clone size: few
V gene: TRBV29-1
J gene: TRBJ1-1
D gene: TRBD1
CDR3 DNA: TGCAGCGTTAGCCAGGGGGGGTTAACTGAAGCTTTCTTT
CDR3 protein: CSVSQGGLTEAFF

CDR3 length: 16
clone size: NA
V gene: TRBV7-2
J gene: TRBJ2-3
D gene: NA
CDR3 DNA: TGTGCCAGCAGCCATGCGGTGGGACGGCTGTCAGATACGCAGTATTTT
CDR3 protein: CASSHAVGRLSDTQYF

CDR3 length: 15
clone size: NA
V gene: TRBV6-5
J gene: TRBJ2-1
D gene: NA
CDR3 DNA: TGTGCCAGCAGTTACTCGAGAGTCGCAGCAAGTGAGCAGTTCTTC
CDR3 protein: CASSYSRVAASEQFF

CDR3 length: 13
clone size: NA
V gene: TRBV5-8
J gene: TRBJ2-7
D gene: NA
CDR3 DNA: TGTGCCAGCAGCTTGGCCAATGGGCACGAGCAGTACTTC
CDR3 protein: CASSLANGHEQYF

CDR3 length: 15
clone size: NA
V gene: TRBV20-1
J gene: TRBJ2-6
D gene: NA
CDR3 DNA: TGCAGTGCTAGACCCCAGGGCTCTGGGGCCAACGTCCTGACTTTC
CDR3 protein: CSARPQGSGANVLTF

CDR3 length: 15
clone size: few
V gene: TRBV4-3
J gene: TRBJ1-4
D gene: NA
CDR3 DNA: TGCGCCAGCAGCCAAGGAGGAGCGGAGAATGAAAAACTGTTTTTT
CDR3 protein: CASSQGGAENEKLFF

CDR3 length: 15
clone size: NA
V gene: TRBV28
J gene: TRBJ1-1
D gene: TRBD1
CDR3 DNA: TGTGCCAGCAGTTGGACAGGGAGGACGAACACTGAAGCTTTCTTT
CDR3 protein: CASSWTGRTNTEAFF

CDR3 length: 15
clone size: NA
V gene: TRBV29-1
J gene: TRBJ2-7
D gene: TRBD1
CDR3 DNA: TGCAGCGTAGCGAGGGGACAGGGGCCCCCCTACGAGCAGTACTTC
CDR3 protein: CSVARGQGPPYEQYF

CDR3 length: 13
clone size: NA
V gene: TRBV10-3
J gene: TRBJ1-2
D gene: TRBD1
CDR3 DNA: TGTGCCATCAGTGGGGGACAGGGGAATGGCTACACCTTC
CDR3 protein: CAISGGQGNGYTF

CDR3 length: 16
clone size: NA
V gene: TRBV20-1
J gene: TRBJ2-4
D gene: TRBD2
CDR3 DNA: TGCAGTGCAAAGGGGGGCAGCGGGAGTTCCAAAAACATTCAGTACTTC
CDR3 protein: CSAKGGSGSSKNIQYF

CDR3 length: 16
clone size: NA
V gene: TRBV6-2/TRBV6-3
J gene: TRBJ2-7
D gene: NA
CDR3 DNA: TGTGCCAGCAGTTACCATATTGACAGGCGGGGGCACGAGCAGTACTTC
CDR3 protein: CASSYHIDRRGHEQYF